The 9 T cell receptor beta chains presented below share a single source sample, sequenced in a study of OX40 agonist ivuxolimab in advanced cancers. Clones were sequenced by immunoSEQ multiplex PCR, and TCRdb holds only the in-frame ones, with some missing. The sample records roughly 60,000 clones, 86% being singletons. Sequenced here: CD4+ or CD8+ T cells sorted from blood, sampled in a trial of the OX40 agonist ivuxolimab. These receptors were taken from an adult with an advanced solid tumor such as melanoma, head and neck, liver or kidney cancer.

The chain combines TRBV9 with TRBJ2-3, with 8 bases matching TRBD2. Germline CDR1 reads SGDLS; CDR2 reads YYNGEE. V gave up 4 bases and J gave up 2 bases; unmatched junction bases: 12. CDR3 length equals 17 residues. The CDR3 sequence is CASSQRGGGRYTDTQYF. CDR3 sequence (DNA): TGTGCCAGCAGCCAACGGGGCGGGGGGAGGTACACAGATACGCAGTATTTT.

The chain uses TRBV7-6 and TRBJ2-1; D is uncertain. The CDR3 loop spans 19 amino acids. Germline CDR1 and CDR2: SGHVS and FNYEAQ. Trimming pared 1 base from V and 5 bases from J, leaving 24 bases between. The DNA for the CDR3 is TGTGCCAGCAGCTTAGAGGTCGTGGCCAGGTTGATAGTTGACAATGAGCAGTTCTTC. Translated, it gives CASSLEVVARLIVDNEQFF.

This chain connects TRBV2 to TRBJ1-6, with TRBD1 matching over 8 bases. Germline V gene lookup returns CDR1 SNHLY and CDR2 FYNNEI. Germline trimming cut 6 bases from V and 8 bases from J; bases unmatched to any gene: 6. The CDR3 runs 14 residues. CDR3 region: CASSGPGGHSPLHF. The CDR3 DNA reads TGTGCCAGCAGCGGGCCAGGGGGCCATTCACCCCTCCACTTT.

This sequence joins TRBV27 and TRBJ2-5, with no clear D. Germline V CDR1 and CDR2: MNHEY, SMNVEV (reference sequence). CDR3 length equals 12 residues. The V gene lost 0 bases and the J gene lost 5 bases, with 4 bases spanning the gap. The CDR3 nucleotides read TGTGCCAGCAGTTTATCCGGCGAGACCCAGTACTTC. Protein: CASSLSGETQYF.

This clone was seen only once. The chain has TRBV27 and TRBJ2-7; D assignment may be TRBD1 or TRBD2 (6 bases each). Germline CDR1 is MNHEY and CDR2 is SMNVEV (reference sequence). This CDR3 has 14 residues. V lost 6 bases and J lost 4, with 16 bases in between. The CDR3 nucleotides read TGTGCCAGCAGCCAACAGGGAGGAGAATACGAGCAGTACTTC. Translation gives CASSQQGGEYEQYF.

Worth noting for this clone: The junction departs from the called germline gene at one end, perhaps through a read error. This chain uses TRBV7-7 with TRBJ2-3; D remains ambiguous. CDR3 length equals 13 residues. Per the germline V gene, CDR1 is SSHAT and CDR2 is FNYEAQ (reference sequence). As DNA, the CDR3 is TGTGCTAGCAGCTTCGATAGCACAGATACGCAGTATTTT. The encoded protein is CASSFDSTDTQYF.

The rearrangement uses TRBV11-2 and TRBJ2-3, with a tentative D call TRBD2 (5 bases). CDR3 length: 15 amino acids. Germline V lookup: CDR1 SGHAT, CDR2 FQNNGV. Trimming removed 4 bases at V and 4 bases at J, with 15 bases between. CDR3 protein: CASSSRSGVADTQYF. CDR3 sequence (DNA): TGTGCCAGCAGCTCCCGCTCCGGGGTGGCAGATACGCAGTATTTT.

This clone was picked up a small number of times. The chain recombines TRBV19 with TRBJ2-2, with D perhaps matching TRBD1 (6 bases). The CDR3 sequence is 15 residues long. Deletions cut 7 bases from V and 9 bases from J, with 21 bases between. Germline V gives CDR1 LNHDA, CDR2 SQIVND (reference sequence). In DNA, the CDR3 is TGTGCCAGTACTGGGAACAGGGAATATGACCGGGAGCTGTTTTTT. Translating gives CASTGNREYDRELFF.

The CDR3 sequence is CAITGTSNYGEQFF. The CDR3 DNA reads as TGTGCCATCACTGGGACTAGTAACTACGGTGAGCAGTTCTTC. This chain connects TRBV10-3 to TRBJ2-1; 8 nucleotides line up with TRBD2. Germline V lookup: CDR1 ENHRY, CDR2 SYGVKD. The J segment lost 9 bases and the V segment lost 7 bases, leaving 11 bases of the junction unmatched. CDR3 length: 14 amino acids.